The next 19 T cell receptor beta chains were all read from a single sample in a study of patients and donors after allogeneic stem cell transplantation. TCRdb redid the calling of the RT-PCR reads with MiXCR, one entry per CDR3 protein. Here the sample spans 70,000 or so distinct CDR3 sequences, less than 30% being singletons. Sequenced material: blood, either unsorted or a sorted T cell fraction (not recorded which). The receptors come from a human donor who was either an allogeneic HSCT recipient or a stem cell or donor lymphocyte infusion donor (not recorded which). It is not recorded whose cells these are; they may come from a transplant donor.

This clonotype appeared a few times. V gene TRBV18 combines with J gene TRBJ2-5; 14 bases fit TRBD2. The CDR3 sequence is 16 residues long. V lost 5 bases, J lost 2 bases, and 4 bases stayed unmatched. Germline loops: CDR1 KGHSH, CDR2 LQKENI. The CDR3 is CASSTRLAGGQETQYF. CDR3 coding DNA: TGTGCCAGCTCAACGAGACTAGCGGGAGGGCAAGAGACCCAGTACTTC. Together with reference TRBV18 and TRBJ2-5, the CDR3 gives the full variable domain: NAGVMQNPRHLVRRRGQEARLRCSPMKGHSHVYWYRQLPEEGLKFMVYLQKENIIDESGMPKERFSAEFPKEGPSILRIQQVVRGDSAAYFCASSTRLAGGQETQYFGPGTRLLVL.

The J gene is TRBJ1-1, the V gene TRBV7-2; the match to TRBD1 covers 9 bases. The CDR3 consists of 14 residues. CDR1 and CDR2 from the germline V gene are SGHTA and FQGNSA. V shed 3 bases, J shed 5 bases, and the junction held 4 bases outside the gene matches. The CDR3 nucleotides read TGTGCCAGCAGCTTCACAGGGGGCGGAACTGAAGCTTTCTTT. Translation gives CASSFTGGGTEAFF.

The chain carries TRBV9 and TRBJ1-1, with a possible D match to TRBD1 (5 bases). This CDR3 contains 16 residues. Per the germline V gene, CDR1 is SGDLS and CDR2 is YYNGEE. V lost 0 bases and J lost 8, with 20 bases in between. This chain's CDR3 is CASSVDGGMGNREAFF. DNA for the CDR3: TGTGCCAGCAGCGTAGATGGGGGAATGGGCAACAGAGAAGCTTTCTTT.

V and J are TRBV18 and TRBJ2-7; D is ambiguous. This CDR3 has 13 amino acids. Germline CDR1 reads KGHSH; CDR2 reads LQKENI. V dropped 3 bases and J dropped 2 bases, with 8 bases sitting between them. The CDR3 bases are TGTGCCAGCTCACCCCCCTCCCCCTACGAGCAGTACTTC. Protein product: CASSPPSPYEQYF.

The genes are TRBV2 and TRBJ2-3; D possibly corresponds to TRBD2 (6 bases). CDR3 size: 12 residues. Trimming stripped 10 bases from V and 1 base from J, with 9 bases between. Germline V gives CDR1 SNHLY, CDR2 FYNNEI. The chain's CDR3 is CAIGGRTDTQYF. DNA of the CDR3: TGTGCCATCGGAGGGCGCACAGATACGCAGTATTTT. The whole variable domain, remainder taken from reference TRBV2 and TRBJ2-3, is EPEVTQTPSHQVTQMGQEVILRCVPISNHLYFYWYRQILGQKVEFLVSFYNNEISEKSEIFDDQFSVERPDGSNFTLKIRSTKLEDSAMYFCAIGGRTDTQYFGPGTRLTVL.

Only a few counts were recorded for this clonotype. V usage is TRBV6-6 and J usage is TRBJ1-3, with 7 bases that match TRBD1. Germline V gives CDR1 MNHNY, CDR2 SVGAGI (reference sequence). This CDR3 has 14 residues. With 4 bases clipped from V and 4 bases from J, the junction kept 4 bases outside the gene matches. CDR3 residues: CASSFTGVGNTIYF. The CDR3 bases are TGTGCCAGCAGTTTCACAGGGGTCGGAAACACCATATATTTT.

This clonotype appeared many times. The chain recombines TRBV7-9 with TRBJ1-1, with unresolved D. This CDR3 spans 14 amino acids. The V and J ends lost 5 bases and 1 base respectively, with 11 bases between them. CDR1 and CDR2 from the germline V gene are SEHNR and FQNEAQ (reference sequence). CDR3 nucleotide sequence: TGTGCCAGCAGCGACAACCGGGGGAACACTGAAGCTTTCTTT. Its translation: CASSDNRGNTEAFF.

This clonotype was found a few times. V gene TRBV28 combines with J gene TRBJ1-5; D is ambiguous. The CDR3 has 17 amino acids. The germline V gene has CDR1 MDHEN and CDR2 SYDVKM. V shed 2 bases and J shed 2 bases, with 16 bases lying between them. CDR3 region: CASSLLSLQRGNQPQHF. As DNA, the CDR3 is TGTGCCAGCAGTTTACTCTCCTTACAACGGGGCAATCAGCCCCAGCATTTT.

This clonotype was seen a few times. This chain uses TRBV10-3 with TRBJ2-6; D is undetermined. The germline V gene encodes CDR1 ENHRY and CDR2 SYGVKD. Trimming shortened V by 8 bases and J by 0 bases, and 17 bases separated the two germline ends. CDR3 size: 17 residues. CDR3 residues: CAISPQVGFSGANVLTF. The DNA of the CDR3 is TGTGCCATCTCACCGCAGGTGGGCTTCTCTGGGGCCAACGTCCTGACTTTC.

The chain couples TRBV12-3 or TRBV12-4 to TRBJ2-7; unclear D gene. Trimming cost V 5 bases and J 0 bases, with 14 bases left between them. The CDR3 runs 15 residues. The CDR3 DNA follows: TGTGCCAGCAGTGTACTGGGTAAAAGCTCCTACGAGCAGTACTTC. This gives the protein CASSVLGKSSYEQYF.

This clonotype was picked up a small number of times. This rearrangement joins TRBV7-8 to TRBJ1-2; D remains ambiguous. The V gene's germline CDR1 is SGHVS and CDR2 FQNEAQ. This CDR3 region has 15 residues. V shed 5 bases and J shed 0 bases, with 13 bases lying between them. CDR3 in amino acids: CASSDNPGANYGYTF. In nucleotides, the CDR3 is TGTGCCAGCAGCGATAACCCGGGAGCTAACTATGGCTACACCTTC.

The gene calls are TRBV20-1 and TRBJ2-3; 7 bases align to TRBD1. The CDR3 runs 15 residues. Trimming cost V 0 bases and J 3 bases; bases outside gene matches: 6. Germline V gene lookup returns CDR1 DFQATT and CDR2 SNEGSKA (reference sequence). Here the CDR3 DNA reads TGCAGTGCTAGAGATTCAAGGGGGCGGACAGATACGCAGTATTTT. It encodes CSARDSRGRTDTQYF.

This chain uses TRBV7-8 with TRBJ2-2; 8 bases fit TRBD2. CDR1 is SGHVS, CDR2 FQNEAQ, per germline. V shed 3 bases and J 1 base; nucleotides not matched to a gene: 4. The CDR3 is made up of 16 amino acids. CDR3 loop: CASSFLSGRNTGELFF. Written as DNA, the CDR3 is TGTGCCAGCAGCTTTCTGAGCGGGAGGAACACCGGGGAGCTGTTTTTT.

This sequence joins TRBV20-1 and TRBJ1-5; 10 nucleotides line up with TRBD1. CDR1 DFQATT and CDR2 SNEGSKA come from the germline V gene (reference sequence). The CDR3 covers 15 residues. Germline trimming cut 3 bases from V and 6 bases from J; bases unmatched to any gene: 8. The CDR3 sequence: CSARTGTGVFQPQHF. In DNA form, the CDR3 reads TGCAGTGCTAGGACCGGGACAGGGGTTTTTCAGCCCCAGCATTTT.

This clonotype came up a few times. The rearrangement links TRBV6-4 to TRBJ1-2; tentative D call: TRBD1 (5 bases). The CDR3 is made up of 19 amino acids. Trimming left V 2 bases short and J 4 bases short, with 26 bases between. The germline gives CDR1 MRHNA, CDR2 SNTAGT. The CDR3 region has the DNA TGTGCCAGCAGTGACGGGGTATGGGAAAAAGGGGCTCTCGGCTATGGCTACACCTTC. It yields the protein CASSDGVWEKGALGYGYTF.

This sequence joins TRBV9 and TRBJ1-1; D is possibly TRBD1 (6 bases). In germline, CDR1 is SGDLS, CDR2 YYNGEE. This CDR3 region has 15 residues. Trimming left V 3 bases short and J 0 bases short, with 12 bases between. The CDR3 is CASSARTALNTEAFF. Written as DNA, the CDR3 is TGTGCCAGCAGCGCCCGGACAGCCCTGAACACTGAAGCTTTCTTT.

The chain links TRBV10-2 to TRBJ2-1, with D unclear. CDR3 length: 14 amino acids. The V gene lost 6 bases and the J gene lost 0 bases, with 9 bases spanning the gap. Germline V CDR1 and CDR2: WSHSY, SAAADI. This CDR3 is CASRGLSSYNEQFF. The CDR3 region has the DNA TGCGCCAGCAGAGGGTTGAGCTCCTACAATGAGCAGTTCTTC.

The chain uses TRBV12-3 or TRBV12-4 and TRBJ1-3, with TRBD1 identical over 7 bases. V was clipped by 3 bases and J by 0 bases; unmatched bases: 8. The CDR3 covers 17 residues. Here the CDR3 reads CASSFGTVHFSGNTIYF. In nucleotides, the CDR3 is TGTGCCAGCAGTTTTGGGACAGTCCATTTCTCTGGAAACACCATATATTTT.

With regard to this clonotype: In this CDR3 the conserved last residue, phenylalanine or tryptophan, is missing, so a read error is likely. This chain links TRBV27 with TRBJ1-5; the D gene is possibly TRBD1 (6 bases). The CDR3 is 12 residues long. From germline, CDR1 is MNHEY and CDR2 SMNVEV (reference sequence). Trimming shortened V by 5 bases and J by 11 bases, and 13 bases separated the two germline ends. The CDR3 bases are TGTGCCAGCAGTCTAAGGGGGGAAGCCCAGCATTTG. This codes for CASSLRGEAQHL.